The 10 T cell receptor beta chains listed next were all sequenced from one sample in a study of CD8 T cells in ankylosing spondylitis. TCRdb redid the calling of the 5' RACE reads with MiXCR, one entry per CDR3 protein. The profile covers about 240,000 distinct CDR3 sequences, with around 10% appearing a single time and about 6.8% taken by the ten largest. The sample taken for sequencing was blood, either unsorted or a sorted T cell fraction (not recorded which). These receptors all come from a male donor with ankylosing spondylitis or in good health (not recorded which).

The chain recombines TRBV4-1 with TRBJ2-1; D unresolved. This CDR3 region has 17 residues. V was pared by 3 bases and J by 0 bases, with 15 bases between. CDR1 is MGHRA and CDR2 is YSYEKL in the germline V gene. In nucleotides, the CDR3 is TGCGCCAGCAGCCATGGGTTTGGGGAATACTCCTACAATGAGCAGTTCTTC. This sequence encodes CASSHGFGEYSYNEQFF.

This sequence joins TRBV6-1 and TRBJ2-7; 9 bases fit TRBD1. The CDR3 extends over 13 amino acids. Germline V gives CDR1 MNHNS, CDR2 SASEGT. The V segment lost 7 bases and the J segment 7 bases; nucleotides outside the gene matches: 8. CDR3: CASNQQGAGEQYF. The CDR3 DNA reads TGTGCCAGCAATCAACAGGGGGCTGGGGAGCAGTACTTC.

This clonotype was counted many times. The CDR3 nucleotides are TGTGCCAGCAGCCCGGCGCGATACTCTGGAAACACCATATATTTT. Its translation: CASSPARYSGNTIYF. This chain links TRBV7-6 with TRBJ1-3, with D uncertain. The CDR3 is 15 amino acids. Trimming shortened V by 5 bases and J by 0 bases, and 11 bases separated the two germline ends. From germline, CDR1 is SGHVS and CDR2 FNYEAQ. Together with reference TRBV7-6 and TRBJ1-3, the CDR3 gives the full variable domain: GAGVSQSPRYKVTKRGQDVALRCDPISGHVSLYWYRQALGQGPEFLTYFNYEAQQDKSGLPNDRFSAERPEGSISTLTIQRTEQRDSAMYRCASSPARYSGNTIYFGEGSWLTVV.

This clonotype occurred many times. The CDR3: CAISDSGTTAYEQYF. The CDR3 bases are TGTGCCATCAGTGATTCAGGGACTACCGCCTACGAGCAGTACTTC. J is TRBJ2-7 and V is TRBV10-3; 7 nucleotides match TRBD2. The CDR3 loop spans 15 amino acids. V lost 3 bases, J lost 2 bases, and 7 bases stayed unmatched. Per germline, CDR1 ENHRY and CDR2 SYGVKD.

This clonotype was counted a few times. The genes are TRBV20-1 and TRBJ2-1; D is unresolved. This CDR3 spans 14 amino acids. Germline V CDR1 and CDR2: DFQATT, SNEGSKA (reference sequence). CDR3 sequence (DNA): TGCAGCCCAGCCTCCTTTGGCGCATTGAATGAGCAGTTCTTC. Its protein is CSPASFGALNEQFF.

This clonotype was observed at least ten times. CDR3 nucleotide sequence: TGCAGCGTCGCACAGGGGGGAGGCGATCAGCCCCAGCATTTT. Protein sequence: CSVAQGGGDQPQHF. The chain joins TRBV29-1 to TRBJ1-5; TRBD1 aligns across 8 bases. Trimming cost V 6 bases and J 5 bases; bases outside gene matches: 9. The CDR3 extends over 14 amino acids. Looked up from germline, CDR1 is SQVTM and CDR2 is ANQGSEA.

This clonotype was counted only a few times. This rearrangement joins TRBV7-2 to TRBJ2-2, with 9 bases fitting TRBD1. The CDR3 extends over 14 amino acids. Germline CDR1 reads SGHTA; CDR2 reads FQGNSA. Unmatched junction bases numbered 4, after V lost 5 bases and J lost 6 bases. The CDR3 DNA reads TGTGCCAGCAGCATCAGACAGGGGGCCGGGGAGCTGTTTTTT. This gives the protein CASSIRQGAGELFF. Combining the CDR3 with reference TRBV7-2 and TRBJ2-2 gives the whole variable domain GAGVSQSPSNKVTEKGKDVELRCDPISGHTALYWYRQSLGQGLEFLIYFQGNSAPDKSGLPSDRFSAERTGGSVSTLTIQRTQQEDSAVYLCASSIRQGAGELFFGEGSRLTVL.

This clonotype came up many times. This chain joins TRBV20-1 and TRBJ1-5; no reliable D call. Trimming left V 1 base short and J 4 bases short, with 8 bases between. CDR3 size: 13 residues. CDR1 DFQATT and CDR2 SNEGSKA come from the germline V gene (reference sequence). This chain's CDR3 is CSARVRENQPQHF. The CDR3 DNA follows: TGCAGTGCTAGAGTCCGGGAAAATCAGCCCCAGCATTTT.

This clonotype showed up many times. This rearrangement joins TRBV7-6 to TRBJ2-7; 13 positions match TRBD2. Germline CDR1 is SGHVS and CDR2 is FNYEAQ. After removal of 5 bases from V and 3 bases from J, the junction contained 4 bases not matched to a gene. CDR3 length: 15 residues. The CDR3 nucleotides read TGTGCCAGCAGCCGGACTAGCGGGGGATTCTACGAGCAGTACTTC. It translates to CASSRTSGGFYEQYF.

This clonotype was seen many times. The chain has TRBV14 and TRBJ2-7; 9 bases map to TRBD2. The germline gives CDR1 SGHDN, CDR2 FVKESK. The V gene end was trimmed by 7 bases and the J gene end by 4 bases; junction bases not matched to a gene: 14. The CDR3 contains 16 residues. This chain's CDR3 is CASKIRGLAYRYEQYF. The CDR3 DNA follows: TGTGCCAGCAAGATCCGAGGACTAGCGTATCGGTACGAGCAGTACTTC.